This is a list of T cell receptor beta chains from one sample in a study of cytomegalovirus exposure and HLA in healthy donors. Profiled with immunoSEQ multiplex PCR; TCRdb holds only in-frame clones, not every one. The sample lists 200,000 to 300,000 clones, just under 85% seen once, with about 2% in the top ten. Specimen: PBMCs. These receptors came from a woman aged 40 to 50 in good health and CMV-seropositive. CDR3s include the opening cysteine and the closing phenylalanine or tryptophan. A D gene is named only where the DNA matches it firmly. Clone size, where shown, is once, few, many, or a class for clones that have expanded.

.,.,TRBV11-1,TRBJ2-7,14,CASSLEDAAYEQYF,TGTGCCAGCAGCTTGGAGGACGCCGCCTACGAGCAGTACTTC
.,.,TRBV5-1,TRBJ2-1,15,CASSLRDYLYNEQFF,TGCGCCAGCAGCTTGAGAGACTACTTATACAATGAGCAGTTCTTC
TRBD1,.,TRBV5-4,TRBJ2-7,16,CASSLASGTGALEQYF,TGTGCCAGCAGCTTGGCTTCCGGGACAGGGGCGCTAGAGCAGTACTTC
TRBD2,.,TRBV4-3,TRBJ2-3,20,CASSQDRSGFLAGVTDTQYF,TGCGCCAGCAGCCAAGATAGGTCAGGGTTCCTAGCGGGAGTTACAGATACGCAGTATTTT
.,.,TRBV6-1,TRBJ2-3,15,CASYRGFGYTDTQYF,TGTGCCAGCTATAGGGGTTTCGGGTACACAGATACGCAGTATTTT
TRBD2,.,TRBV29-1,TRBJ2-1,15,CSVELTSGRAGEQFF,TGCAGCGTTGAATTGACTAGCGGGAGGGCCGGTGAGCAGTTCTTC
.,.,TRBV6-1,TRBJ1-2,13,CASNPRTNYGYTF,TGTGCCAGCAATCCCAGAACTAACTATGGCTACACCTTC
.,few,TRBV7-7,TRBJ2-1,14,CASSLAPGSNEQFF,TGTGCCAGCAGCTTAGCACCGGGGAGCAATGAGCAGTTCTTC
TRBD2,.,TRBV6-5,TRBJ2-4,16,CASSYRGRAVGDIQYF,TGTGCCAGCAGTTATCGCGGGAGGGCTGTCGGGGACATTCAGTACTTC
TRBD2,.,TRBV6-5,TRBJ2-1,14,CASSYAGTSGSQFF,TGTGCCAGCAGCTACGCCGGGACTAGCGGGAGTCAGTTCTTC
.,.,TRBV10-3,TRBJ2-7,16,CAISVGGALGFSEQYF,TGTGCCATCTCCGTTGGGGGGGCCCTCGGTTTTTCGGAGCAGTACTTC
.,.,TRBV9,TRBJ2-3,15,CASSVETFSTDTQYF,TGTGCCAGCAGCGTAGAAACATTTAGCACAGATACGCAGTATTTT
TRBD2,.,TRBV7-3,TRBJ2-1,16,CASSQLAGGPYNEQFF,TGTGCCAGCAGCCAACTAGCGGGAGGGCCCTACAATGAGCAGTTCTTC
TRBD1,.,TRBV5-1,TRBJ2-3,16,CASSLEGDSGTDTQYF,TGCGCCAGCAGCTTGGAAGGGGACAGCGGCACAGATACGCAGTATTTT
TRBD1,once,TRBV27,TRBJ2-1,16,CASSLLGTGSYNEQFF,TGTGCCAGCAGTTTACTCGGGACAGGGTCGTACAATGAGCAGTTCTTC
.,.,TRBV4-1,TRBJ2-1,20,CASSQDWGAIGGLTHNEQFF,TGCGCCAGCAGCCAAGACTGGGGGGCCATAGGGGGACTAACCCACAATGAGCAGTTCTTC
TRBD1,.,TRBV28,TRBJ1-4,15,CASSLSGGRNEKLFF,TGTGCCAGCAGTCTCTCAGGGGGGCGAAATGAAAAACTGTTTTTT
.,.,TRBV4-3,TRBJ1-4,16,CASSQDYSTTNEKLFF,TGCGCCAGCAGCCAAGATTACAGTACAACTAATGAAAAACTGTTTTTT
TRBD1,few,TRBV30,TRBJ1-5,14,CAWSAGTGVQPQHF,TGTGCCTGGAGTGCCGGGACAGGGGTTCAGCCCCAGCATTTT
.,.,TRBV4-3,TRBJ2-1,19,CASSQDSPWTSSSYNEQFF,TGCGCCAGCAGCCAAGATAGTCCATGGACTTCAAGCTCCTACAATGAGCAGTTCTTC
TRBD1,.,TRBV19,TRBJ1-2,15,CASSPRSGGAGGYTF,TGTGCCAGTAGTCCTCGGTCAGGGGGCGCGGGCGGCTACACCTTC
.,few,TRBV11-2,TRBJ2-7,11,CASSTIYEQYF,TGTGCCAGCAGCACAATCTACGAGCAGTACTTC
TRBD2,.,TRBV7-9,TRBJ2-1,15,CASSRGSPTYNEQFF,TGTGCCAGCAGTCGCGGGAGCCCCACGTACAATGAGCAGTTCTTC